These 26 T cell receptor beta chains came from one sample sequenced in a study of T cell clonality in common variable immunodeficiency. Using immunoSEQ multiplex PCR, the repertoire was profiled, and TCRdb retains in-frame clones only, with some absent. The profile covers tens of thousands of clones, none occurring a single time. Sequencing used peripheral blood mononuclear cells. The receptor set was obtained from a person aged 18-69 years in good health.

The sample holds many counts of this clone. The read terminates 3 residues before the CDR3 end, so the remaining end is supplied by the germline J gene. V and J are TRBV20-1 and TRBJ1-2; 9 nucleotides align to TRBD1. This CDR3 is built from 15 residues. Germline values: CDR1 DFQATT, CDR2 SNEGSKA (reference sequence). V lost 3 bases, J lost 7 bases, and 12 bases stayed unmatched. CDR3 sequence reads: CSASGPTGGVFGYTF. CDR3 bases read: TGCAGTGCTAGTGGCCCGACAGGGGGGGTTTTTGGC.

This clone was seen many times. The read falls 3 residues short of the CDR3 end, and the missing part is taken from the germline J gene. V usage is TRBV19 and J usage is TRBJ2-7, with D uncertain. Trimming stripped 0 bases from V and 4 bases from J, with 10 bases between. In germline, CDR1 is LNHDA, CDR2 SQIVND (reference sequence). The CDR3 totals 14 residues. The DNA read from the CDR3 is TGTGCCAGTAGTATAGAAACTCCGACTTACGAG. As protein: CASSIETPTYE. The full CDR3 protein reads CASSIETPTYEQYF.

CDR3 sequence reads: CASSNTLGFYDYTF. The sequenced CDR3 bases are TGTGCCAGCAGCAACACCCTAGGTTTCTACGAC. This sequence joins TRBV7-2 and TRBJ1-2; D gene ambiguous. The CDR3 extends 3 residues past the end of the read, so its final part is completed from the germline J gene. This CDR3 region has 14 residues. Looked up from germline, CDR1 is SGHTA and CDR2 is FQGNSA.

This clone was seen repeatedly, ten times or more. Read sequence stops 3 residues before the CDR3 end, and the germline J gene provides the missing end. The gene calls are TRBV5-1 and TRBJ2-1, with 10 bases that match TRBD2. The V segment lost 2 bases and the J segment 7 bases; nucleotides outside the gene matches: 9. The germline CDR1 and CDR2 sequences are SGHRS and YFSETQ. The CDR3 consists of 16 residues. The CDR3 bases that were read are TGCGCCAGCAGCTTCTCCCTAGCGGGAGCGTTTAATGAG. Protein: CASSFSLAGAFNE. The CDR3 in full is CASSFSLAGAFNEQFF.

This clone was counted many times. The sequence runs out 3 residues before the end of the CDR3; the remainder is reconstructed from the germline J gene. The gene calls are TRBV30 and TRBJ2-3; TRBD2 agrees at 10 bases. CDR1 is GTSNPN, CDR2 SVGIG, per germline (reference sequence). After removal of 2 bases from V and 5 bases from J, the junction contained 10 bases not matched to a gene. The CDR3 spans 16 residues. CDR3 sequence: CAWSLNSGRWEDTQYF. The DNA read from the CDR3 is TGTGCCTGGAGTCTCAATAGCGGGAGGTGGGAAGATACG.

This clone was seen more than once but under ten times. The read is 3 residues too short to cover the CDR3 end, so that end is filled in from the germline J gene. The chain couples TRBV7-9 to TRBJ2-3; weak D call: TRBD2 (5 bases). Trimming pared 5 bases from V and 5 bases from J, leaving 11 bases between. Germline V lookup: CDR1 SEHNR, CDR2 FQNEAQ (reference sequence). The CDR3 sequence is 13 residues long. CDR3 region: CASSPGVGDTQYF. The part of the CDR3 DNA that was read is TGTGCCAGCAGCCCCGGGGTGGGAGATACG.

A remark on this clone: Read data end 3 residues before the CDR3 end; the end is taken from the germline J gene. The genes are TRBV19 and TRBJ1-1, with 10 positions matching TRBD1. This CDR3 contains 18 residues. V trimming: 4 bases; J trimming: 2 bases; junction bases outside the gene matches: 13. Germline-derived CDR1 and CDR2 are LNHDA and SQIVND (reference sequence). The covered CDR3 bases are TGTGCCAGTAGTAGCTTCACAGGGACAGGGGCTTTCAACACTGAA. This encodes CASSSFTGTGAFNTE. From start to end, the CDR3 is CASSSFTGTGAFNTEAFF.

This clone was recorded a few times. With the read ending 3 residues before the CDR3 end, the germline J gene is used to fill in that end. The chain combines TRBV19 with TRBJ1-1; D uncertain. Germline assignment: CDR1 LNHDA and CDR2 SQIVND (reference sequence). This CDR3 is 14 amino acids long. The part of the CDR3 DNA that was read is TGTGCCAGTAGTATGGGCGGGATGAACAATGAG. This sequence encodes CASSMGGMNNE. The whole CDR3 protein is CASSMGGMNNEAFF.

This clone was observed many times. The CDR3 loop is CAWRDRAQGYTF. CDR3 DNA, as far as it was read: TGTGCCTGGAGGGACAGGGCGCAGGGC. J is TRBJ1-2 and V is TRBV30, with TRBD1 identical over 8 bases. With the read ending 3 residues before the CDR3 end, the germline J gene is used to fill in that end. Germline V gene data show CDR1 as GTSNPN and CDR2 as SVGIG (reference sequence). The CDR3 contains 12 residues. Variable domain in full (rest from reference TRBV30 and TRBJ1-2): SQTIHQWPATLVQPVGSPLSLECTVEGTSNPNLYWYRQAAGRGLQLLFYSVGIGQISSEVPQNLSASRPQDRQFILSSKKLLLSDSGFYLCAWRDRAQGYTFGSGTRLTVV.

This clone appeared a few times. The CDR3 loop is CAWNLAGGKETQYF. CDR3 bases read: TGTGCCTGGAACCTAGCGGGAGGGAAAGAGACG. The V gene is TRBV30, the J gene TRBJ2-3; 12 bases align to TRBD2. The missing CDR3 end, 3 residues past where the read stops, is filled in from the germline J gene. The V gene's germline CDR1 is GTSNPN and CDR2 SVGIG (reference sequence). The length of the CDR3 is 14 residues.

This clone showed up many times. The DNA ends 3 residues before the CDR3 does, and the rest of the CDR3 is filled in from the germline J gene. The chain links TRBV6-1 to TRBJ2-2; no clear D. The CDR3 consists of 14 residues. Deletions cut 3 bases from V and 1 base from J, with 6 bases between. The V gene's germline CDR1 is MNHNS and CDR2 SASEGT. CDR3 bases read: TGTGCCAGCAGTGATTACAGGAACACCGGGGAG. It specifies CASSDYRNTGE. The entire CDR3 sequence reads CASSDYRNTGELFF.

This clone has a count of ten or more. The read terminates 3 residues ahead of where the CDR3 ends, so the germline J gene completes it. The chain uses TRBV20-1 and TRBJ2-3, with 11 positions matching TRBD2. J lost 5 bases, V lost 3 bases, and 10 bases had no gene match. The CDR3 is 16 amino acids. The germline gives CDR1 DFQATT, CDR2 SNEGSKA (reference sequence). The DNA read from the CDR3 is TGCAGTGCTAGTGGGATTAGCGGGAGGGCCGTAGATACG. Its protein product is CSASGISGRAVDT. The entire CDR3 protein reads CSASGISGRAVDTQYF.

This clone was counted at least ten times. The read falls 3 residues short of the CDR3 end, and the missing part is taken from the germline J gene. The chain carries TRBV18 and TRBJ2-1, with TRBD1 matching 10 bases. The trim removed 1 base at V and 5 bases at J, leaving 2 bases unmatched. This CDR3 is 15 amino acids long. Germline lookup yields CDR1 KGHSH and CDR2 LQKENI. CDR3 protein: CASSPQGQGNNEQFF. CDR3 DNA (partial): TGTGCCAGCTCACCACAGGGACAGGGGAACAATGAG. The variable domain in full, completed from reference TRBV18 and TRBJ2-1, reads NAGVMQNPRHLVRRRGQEARLRCSPMKGHSHVYWYRQLPEEGLKFMVYLQKENIIDESGMPKERFSAEFPKEGPSILRIQQVVRGDSAAYFCASSPQGQGNNEQFFGPGTRLTVL.

Ten or more counts support this clone. The CDR3 is cut off 3 residues early in the read; its end comes from the germline J gene. This chain links TRBV13 with TRBJ2-1; 7 bases map to TRBD1. The CDR3 has 14 residues. The ends lost 0 bases at V and 6 bases at J; junction bases unmatched: 2. From germline, CDR1 is PRHDT and CDR2 FYEKMQ (reference sequence). The CDR3 loop reads CASSLGDRVNEQFF. Partial CDR3 DNA: TGTGCCAGCAGCTTAGGCGACAGGGTCAATGAG.

As for this clone: The read is 3 residues too short to cover the CDR3 end, so that end is filled in from the germline J gene. This chain links TRBV2 with TRBJ1-2, with D maybe TRBD1 (6 bases). Trimming pared 8 bases from V and 6 bases from J, leaving 16 bases between. Germline CDR1 SNHLY, CDR2 FYNNEI. The CDR3 totals 13 residues. The CDR3: CASGRGQSNGYTF. Incomplete CDR3 DNA: TGTGCCAGCGGACGTGGACAGAGTAATGGC.

This clone was counted at least ten times. The CDR3 end lies 3 residues beyond the end of the read and is filled in from the germline J gene. The V call is TRBV29-1, the J call TRBJ1-2; TRBD1 is a possible D gene (5 bases). This CDR3 is built from 13 residues. CDR1 and CDR2 from the germline V gene are SQVTM and ANQGSEA. V was cut by 2 bases and J by 4 bases, with 11 bases left in between. The covered CDR3 bases are TGCAGCGTTGAACTAAGACAGACCTATGGC. Protein: CSVELRQTYG. The entire CDR3 protein reads CSVELRQTYGYTF.

Worth noting for this clone: Germline and junction disagree at one end, which may indicate a read error. The read halts 3 residues ahead of the CDR3 end, with the missing end drawn from the germline J gene. J is TRBJ1-3 and V is TRBV18; D remains unclear. CDR1 and CDR2 from the germline V gene are KGHSH and LQKENI. This CDR3 has 15 residues. CDR3 DNA (partial): TGTGACAGCTCACCATCTTCCCTATCTGGAAACACC. This codes for CDSSPSSLSGNT. The full CDR3 protein reads CDSSPSSLSGNTIYF.

This clone was picked up many times. The read ends 3 residues before the CDR3 terminus; that terminus is restored from the germline J gene. The chain links TRBV5-1 to TRBJ1-5; 8 bases match TRBD1. V was clipped by 3 bases and J by 6 bases; unmatched bases: 5. The CDR3 runs 14 residues. In germline, CDR1 is SGHRS, CDR2 YFSETQ. The sequenced CDR3 bases are TGCGCCAGCAGCTCCGGACAGGGTGGTCAGCCC. Translated: CASSSGQGGQP. The whole CDR3 reads CASSSGQGGQPQHF.

This clone was counted ten times or more. The sequence runs out 3 residues before the end of the CDR3; the remainder is reconstructed from the germline J gene. V and J are TRBV19 and TRBJ2-7; 9 bases map to TRBD1. V was clipped by 3 bases and J by 6 bases; unmatched bases: 6. The germline V gene encodes CDR1 LNHDA and CDR2 SQIVND (reference sequence). The CDR3 runs 14 residues. CDR3 region: CASSMGQGKSEQYF. The sequenced CDR3 bases are TGTGCCAGTAGTATGGGACAGGGTAAGAGCGAG. The whole variable domain, filled in from reference TRBV19 and TRBJ2-7, reads DGGITQSPKYLFRKEGQNVTLSCEQNLNHDAMYWYRQDPGQGLRLIYYSQIVNDFQKGDIAEGYSVSREKKESFPLTVTSAQKNPTAFYLCASSMGQGKSEQYFGPGTRLTVT.

With regard to this clone: The CDR3 end is not reached by the read, which stops 3 residues before it; the germline J gene fills it in. V is TRBV19 and J is TRBJ2-4; possibly TRBD1 for D (6 bases). The V end lost 6 bases, the J end lost 0 bases, and 12 bases lay between the germline ends. Germline CDR1 and CDR2: LNHDA and SQIVND (reference sequence). The length of the CDR3 is 15 residues. The CDR3: CASSRTELAKNIQYF. CDR3 DNA (partial): TGTGCCAGTAGCCGGACAGAACTAGCCAAAAACATT.

This clone was recorded at least ten times. The read terminates 3 residues ahead of where the CDR3 ends, so the germline J gene completes it. V is TRBV20-1 and J is TRBJ2-2, with TRBD2 matching over 12 bases. The V and J ends lost 3 bases and 7 bases, in that order; junction bases with no gene match: 9. Germline CDR1 and CDR2: DFQATT and SNEGSKA (reference sequence). The CDR3 spans 16 residues. CDR3 DNA, as far as it was read: TGCAGTGCTAGGGACCTAGCGGGAGGGCGCATCGGGGAG. It codes for CSARDLAGGRIGE. The whole CDR3 sequence reads CSARDLAGGRIGELFF.

A word on this clone: The read halts 3 residues ahead of the CDR3 end, with the missing end drawn from the germline J gene. The V gene is TRBV30, the J gene TRBJ2-1; 9 bases are a match to TRBD2. The CDR3 extends over 13 amino acids. The V gene end was trimmed by 5 bases and the J gene end by 8 bases; junction bases not matched to a gene: 7. Per the germline V gene, CDR1 is GTSNPN and CDR2 is SVGIG (reference sequence). This CDR3 reads CAWAAGGLYEQFF. CDR3 bases read: TGTGCCTGGGCCGCGGGAGGGCTTTATGAG.

This clone was recorded a few times. The CDR3 end falls 3 residues outside the read, so it is completed with the germline J gene. The V call is TRBV7-9, the J call TRBJ1-3, with TRBD1 as a possible D gene (6 bases). The V gene's germline CDR1 is SEHNR and CDR2 FQNEAQ (reference sequence). The CDR3 is made up of 13 amino acids. CDR3 DNA, as far as it was read: TGTGCCAGCAGCCCAAGGGAACAGGGTAGT. Its translation: CASSPREQGS. The full CDR3 sequence reads CASSPREQGSIYF. The full variable domain, its missing parts supplied by reference TRBV7-9 and TRBJ1-3, is DTGVSQNPRHKITKRGQNVTFRCDPISEHNRLYWYRQTLGQGPEFLTYFQNEAQLEKSRLLSDRFSAERPKGSFSTLEIQRTEQGDSAMYLCASSPREQGSIYFGEGSWLTVV.

On this clone: The CDR3 end lies 3 residues beyond the end of the read and is filled in from the germline J gene. The V gene is TRBV30, the J gene TRBJ2-2; TRBD1 aligns across 8 bases. CDR1 GTSNPN and CDR2 SVGIG come from the germline V gene (reference sequence). There are 14 residues in the CDR3. This CDR3 reads CAWSQGQGNEKLFF. The CDR3 bases that were read are TGTGCCTGGAGCCAAGGACAGGGAAATGAAAAG. Full variable domain (rest looked up from reference TRBV30 and TRBJ2-2): SQTIHQWPATLVQPVGSPLSLECTVEGTSNPNLYWYRQAAGRGLQLLFYSVGIGQISSEVPQNLSASRPQDRQFILSSKKLLLSDSGFYLCAWSQGQGNEKLFFGEGSRLTVL.

This clone was counted ten times or more. The missing CDR3 end, 3 residues past where the read stops, is filled in from the germline J gene. V is TRBV12-3 or TRBV12-4 and J is TRBJ2-3; no firm D call. Trimming cost V 5 bases and J 1 base, with 13 bases left between them. This CDR3 has 15 residues. This CDR3 reads CASSLLRHGTDTQYF. Incomplete CDR3 DNA: TGTGCCAGCAGTCTACTACGGCACGGCACAGATACG.

This clone was seen more than once but under ten times. The read halts 3 residues ahead of the CDR3 end, with the missing end drawn from the germline J gene. The chain combines TRBV18 with TRBJ2-1; D ambiguous. Germline V gives CDR1 KGHSH, CDR2 LQKENI. V lost 1 base and J lost 5, with 9 bases in between. The CDR3 has 14 amino acids. Incomplete CDR3 DNA: TGTGCCAGCTCACCACAGCGAAGGAACAATGAG. It codes for CASSPQRRNNE. The whole CDR3 is CASSPQRRNNEQFF.